A single sample is the source of the 7 T cell receptor beta chains below, sequenced in a study of T cell repertoires in aging, cancer and after chemotherapy. TCR beta rearrangements were amplified from peripheral blood genomic DNA. TRB rearrangements spanning V, D and J were amplified using mixed TRB-A/B primers. One entry per CDR3 protein, called by TCRdb with MiXCR from the multiplex PCR reads. The sample yields roughly 1,300 distinct CDR3 sequences, 22% seen once. Source material: blood. These receptors originate from a human donor with a solid tumor.

This sequence joins TRBV14 and TRBJ2-3; D possibly uses TRBD1 or TRBD2 (5 bases each). Germline assignment: CDR1 SGHDN and CDR2 FVKESK. Trimming removed 3 bases from V and 1 base from J, with 14 bases in between. The CDR3 sequence is 16 residues long. The chain's CDR3 is CASSHLGTGRTDTQYF. CDR3 in DNA: TGTGCCAGCAGCCACCTAGGGACGGGCCGCACAGATACGCAGTATTTT.

This clonotype is classed as medium-sized. The chain combines TRBV27 with TRBJ2-5, with D tentatively TRBD2 (6 bases). The germline V gene encodes CDR1 MNHEY and CDR2 SMNVEV (reference sequence). Trimming removed 4 bases from V and 5 bases from J, with 14 bases in between. The CDR3 is 14 residues long. The CDR3 spells CASSSRGGGETQYF. The DNA of the CDR3 is TGTGCCAGCAGTTCCCGGGGAGGAGGGGAGACCCAGTACTTC.

In this sample, this clonotype is medium-sized. The V call is TRBV19, the J call TRBJ2-1; 7 positions match TRBD2. CDR1 is LNHDA, CDR2 SQIVND, per germline (reference sequence). V dropped 5 bases and J dropped 3; count of bases not matched to a gene: 7. CDR3 size: 15 residues. The CDR3 bases are TGTGCCAGTAGTTTGGGGGGGGGGATCTACAATGAGCAGTTCTTC. Translating it yields CASSLGGGIYNEQFF.

This clonotype was detected only once. The CDR3 nucleotides are TGCAGTGCCCGAGGGGCGCATAGCGGGGGGGCTAAAGATACGCAGTATTTT. Encoded protein: CSARGAHSGGAKDTQYF. The chain employs TRBV20-1 and TRBJ2-3, with TRBD2 matching 11 bases. CDR3 length: 17 amino acids. V lost 6 bases and J lost 5; bases outside the gene matches: 16. Per the germline V gene, CDR1 is DFQATT and CDR2 is SNEGSKA (reference sequence).

This chain uses TRBV6-5 with TRBJ1-2; 10 bases are a match to TRBD1. V lost 9 bases to trimming and J lost 4 bases; unmatched junction nucleotides: 11. The CDR3 totals 15 residues. Germline V gene lookup returns CDR1 MNHEY and CDR2 SVGAGI. The CDR3, as DNA: TGTGCCAGTACCCCCCGGGACAGGGGTGGCTATGGCTACACCTTC. Protein: CASTPRDRGGYGYTF.

The genes are TRBV4-3 and TRBJ2-2; D possibly corresponds to TRBD2 (5 bases). CDR3 size: 14 residues. Germline loops: CDR1 LGHNA, CDR2 YSLEER. Trimming took 2 bases from V and 6 from J, leaving 10 bases between them. The CDR3 nucleotides read TGCGCCAGCAGCCAAAATCCCGGGGCCGGGGAGCTGTTTTTT. The encoded protein is CASSQNPGAGELFF.

This clonotype occurred a few times. The chain couples TRBV15 to TRBJ1-5; weak D call: TRBD1 (5 bases). Germline loops: CDR1 LNHNV, CDR2 YYDKDF (reference sequence). The V end was cut by 4 bases, the J end by 7 bases, with 11 bases between. This CDR3 is 13 amino acids long. CDR3: CATSNVGDQPQHF. DNA for the CDR3: TGTGCCACCAGCAACGTCGGGGACCAGCCCCAGCATTTT. Full variable domain (outside the CDR3, taken from reference TRBV15 and TRBJ1-5): DAMVIQNPRYQVTQFGKPVTLSCSQTLNHNVMYWYQQKSSQAPKLLFHYYDKDFNNEADTPDNFQSRRPNTSFCFLDIRSPGLGDTAMYLCATSNVGDQPQHFGDGTRLSIL.